This passage covers 14 T cell receptor beta chains from one sample sequenced in a study of beta chain features in type 1 diabetes (dated by TCRdb to 2017 to 2018). Their recognized antigens are unknown. What the authors observed across the whole study: Type 1 diabetes patients showed a moderate but significant shortening of TCRB CDR3 length in all four CD4+ subsets.

Library construction relied on the immunoSEQ multiplex PCR assay. The entire amount of isolated RNA was reverse transcribed using the High Capacity cDNA Reverse Transcription Kit, so the sequenced TCRB transcripts were expressed ones. TCRdb carries this immuneACCESS record with in-frame sequences only. Its versions omit some clonotypes, under half of them owing to an unresolved V gene in the studies checked, with the rest unexplained. The sample table shows more than 300,000 clones, and 9.3% are seen once. The leading ten clones occupy more than 0.8% of the sample. The sequenced sample was central memory CD4+ T cells from blood. These receptors originate from a man aged 25-45 years with type 1 diabetes.

In its sample, this clone was seen many times. The chain joins TRBV27 to TRBJ1-5; weak D call: TRBD1 (5 bases). The CDR3 consists of 14 residues. CDR1 and CDR2 (germline): MNHEY, SMNVEV (reference sequence). The germline V and J ends were trimmed by 2 bases and 4 bases, with 9 bases remaining between them. The DNA of the CDR3 is TGTGCCAGCAGTTTAGCAGGGTTGAATCAGCCCCAGCATTTT. Protein product: CASSLAGLNQPQHF.

CDR3 region: CASSVDSSNTEAFF. As DNA, the CDR3 is TGTGCCAGCAGCGTCGATTCCTCGAACACTGAAGCTTTCTTT. V usage is TRBV9 and J usage is TRBJ1-1; D unclear. Germline values: CDR1 SGDLS, CDR2 YYNGEE. V was cut by 2 bases and J by 1 base, with 9 bases left in between. CDR3 length: 14 residues.

The genes are TRBV7-9 and TRBJ1-1; TRBD1 is a possible D gene (6 bases). Per germline, CDR1 SEHNR and CDR2 FQNEAQ (reference sequence). This CDR3 contains 13 residues. The V end was cut by 3 bases, the J end by 4 bases, with 9 bases between. The CDR3 coding sequence is TGTGCCAGCAGCTTTGGGGGGGCCACTGAAGCTTTCTTT. Encoded protein: CASSFGGATEAFF.

To note about this clone: Distinct nucleotide sequences in the sample also encode this CDR3. This sequence joins TRBV19 and TRBJ2-1; no definite D call. CDR1 and CDR2 from the germline V gene are LNHDA and SQIVND (reference sequence). This CDR3 has 14 residues. The V gene lost 2 bases and the J gene lost 6 bases, with 11 bases spanning the gap. The CDR3 nucleotides read TGTGCCAGTAGTATATCCCGGACCAGCAATGAGCAGTTCTTC. Translating gives CASSISRTSNEQFF.

J is TRBJ1-1 and V is TRBV28, with TRBD1 identical over 7 bases. J gave up 9 bases and V 8 bases, and 6 bases lay outside the gene matches. Germline-derived CDR1 and CDR2 are MDHEN and SYDVKM. The CDR3 runs to 11 residues. The CDR3 coding sequence is TGTGCCAGCTGGGACAGTTTTAAAGCTTTCTTT. It yields the protein CASWDSFKAFF.

Only a few counts were recorded for this clone. This chain joins TRBV7-8 and TRBJ2-3, with TRBD1 identical over 8 bases. Losses at the gene ends were 5 bases for V and 4 bases for J; bases not matched to a gene: 2. The germline V gene encodes CDR1 SGHVS and CDR2 FQNEAQ. The CDR3 runs 13 residues. The CDR3 sequence is CASSRTGSDTQYF. The CDR3 coding sequence is TGTGCCAGCAGCCGGACAGGGTCAGATACGCAGTATTTT.

The chain combines TRBV30 with TRBJ2-7; the match to TRBD1 covers 8 bases. The germline V gene has CDR1 GTSNPN and CDR2 SVGIG (reference sequence). The CDR3 covers 11 residues. J gave up 6 bases and V 3 bases, and 1 base lay outside the gene matches. Written as DNA, the CDR3 is TGTGCCTGGAGGGGGACAGGCGAGCAGTACTTC. Its translation is CAWRGTGEQYF.

This clone was counted many times. Other DNA sequences from this sample encode an identical CDR3 as well. This chain connects TRBV27 to TRBJ2-5, with D unresolved. Per germline, CDR1 MNHEY and CDR2 SMNVEV (reference sequence). The V end lost 0 bases, the J end lost 0 bases, and 2 bases lay between the germline ends. This CDR3 is built from 13 residues. The CDR3 coding sequence is TGTGCCAGCAGTTTATCTTACCAAGAGACCCAGTACTTC. Amino acids: CASSLSYQETQYF.

This clone was recorded a few times. The rearrangement links TRBV19 to TRBJ2-3; 11 positions agree with TRBD2. The length of the CDR3 is 16 residues. Trimming removed 5 bases from V and 5 bases from J; junction bases left unmatched: 9. Per the germline V gene, CDR1 is LNHDA and CDR2 is SQIVND (reference sequence). CDR3 in amino acids: CASSRASGGQGDTQYF. The CDR3 DNA follows: TGTGCCAGTAGTCGCGCTAGCGGGGGGCAGGGAGATACGCAGTATTTT.

This chain uses TRBV7-6 with TRBJ1-2; possible D gene TRBD1, 6 bases. V was clipped by 5 bases and J by 4 bases, with 11 bases between them. Germline assignment: CDR1 SGHVS and CDR2 FNYEAQ. This CDR3 region has 13 residues. CDR3 DNA sequence: TGTGCCAGCAGCCCCAGGGGCGGCTATGGCTACACCTTC. This sequence encodes CASSPRGGYGYTF.

The chain joins TRBV20-1 to TRBJ2-5; no clear D. V lost 5 bases and J 7 bases, leaving 11 bases between the germline ends. Per the germline V gene, CDR1 is DFQATT and CDR2 is SNEGSKA (reference sequence). CDR3 size: 11 residues. This chain's CDR3 is CSAALLGTQYF. The CDR3 region has the DNA TGCAGTGCTGCGTTGCTAGGGACCCAGTACTTC.

The gene calls are TRBV6-6 and TRBJ2-1, with D perhaps TRBD1 (5 bases). There are 14 residues in the CDR3. Germline values: CDR1 MNHNY, CDR2 SVGAGI (reference sequence). Trimming cost V 4 bases and J 9 bases, with 16 bases left between them. The CDR3 sequence: CASSFNTGDGEQFF. The CDR3 DNA follows: TGTGCCAGCAGTTTTAATACAGGCGATGGTGAGCAGTTCTTC.

Remarks on this clone: One end of the junction is discordant with germline, which a read error may explain. V and J are TRBV7-7 and TRBJ2-5, with 12 bases matching TRBD2. Germline V gene sequence: CDR1 SSHAT, CDR2 FNYEAQ (reference sequence). The CDR3 contains 18 residues. CDR3 DNA sequence: TGTGCTAGCAGCCCCACGGCTAGCGGGGGGGCCTGGTCGGAGACCCAGTACTTC. Amino acid sequence: CASSPTASGGAWSETQYF. Variable domain in full (rest from reference TRBV7-7 and TRBJ2-5): GAGVSQSPRYKVTKRGQDVTLRCDPISSHATLYWYQQALGQGPEFLTYFNYEAQPDKSGLPSDRFSAERPEGSISTLTIQRTEQRDSAMYRCASSPTASGGAWSETQYFGPGTRLLVL.

This clone was counted between two and nine times. V gene TRBV13 combines with J gene TRBJ2-6, with 7 bases lining up with TRBD1. Germline lookup yields CDR1 PRHDT and CDR2 FYEKMQ (reference sequence). V was pared by 6 bases and J by 4 bases, with 6 bases of the junction left unmatched. The CDR3 spans 15 residues. The CDR3 DNA reads as TGTGCCAGCAGTGTGACAGGGAAAGGGGCCAACGTCCTGACTTTC. Translating it yields CASSVTGKGANVLTF.